Below are 30 T cell receptor beta chains sequenced from a single sample in a study of control samples from healthy donors and cancer patients. Only in-frame clones appear in the TCRdb table, and some are missing; sequencing was by immunoSEQ multiplex PCR. There are around 160,000 clones in the sample; more than 85% occur only once, and 5.5% to 7.5% lies in the top ten. Source material: blood. These receptors were collected from a young man in good health.

The chain uses TRBV18 and TRBJ1-5; D might be TRBD1 (6 bases). The CDR3 sequence is 14 residues long. CDR1 is KGHSH, CDR2 LQKENI, per germline. V was trimmed by 4 bases and J by 2 bases, leaving 9 bases between them. In nucleotides, the CDR3 is TGTGCCAGCTCACAACAGGGTGGCAATCAGCCCCAGCATTTT. This codes for CASSQQGGNQPQHF.

The V and J genes are TRBV12-3 or TRBV12-4 and TRBJ2-1, with D possibly being TRBD1 (6 bases). V was clipped by 2 bases and J by 7 bases, with 6 bases between them. This CDR3 has 12 amino acids. The CDR3 DNA sequence: TGTGCCAGCAGTTTAAGGGGGAATGAGCAGTTCTTC. Encoded protein: CASSLRGNEQFF.

This clone was seen once. The CDR3 reads CAWSVRRTPNEQFF. In DNA, the CDR3 is TGTGCCTGGAGTGTACGTAGGACCCCCAATGAGCAGTTCTTC. The rearrangement joins TRBV30 to TRBJ2-1, with D hard to call. The germline V gene has CDR1 GTSNPN and CDR2 SVGIG (reference sequence). This CDR3 contains 14 residues. The ends were cut back, 0 bases at V and 6 bases at J, with 12 bases in the middle.

The rearrangement uses TRBV29-1 and TRBJ1-1; weak D call: TRBD1 (5 bases). The CDR3 contains 12 residues. Germline assignment: CDR1 SQVTM and CDR2 ANQGSEA. V was pared by 3 bases and J by 4 bases, with 9 bases between. The CDR3 loop reads CSVDGGVTEAFF. As DNA, the CDR3 is TGCAGCGTTGACGGGGGGGTCACTGAAGCTTTCTTT.

V usage is TRBV2 and J usage is TRBJ2-3; D tentatively fits TRBD1 or TRBD2 (6 bases each). The germline V and J ends were trimmed by 11 bases and 4 bases, with 28 bases remaining between them. CDR1 is SNHLY and CDR2 is FYNNEI in the germline V gene. The CDR3 totals 17 residues. The CDR3 region is CAGGPGRESAVADTQYF. CDR3 sequence (DNA): TGTGCCGGGGGGCCCGGGCGTGAGTCGGCAGTGGCAGATACGCAGTATTTT.

The V gene is TRBV20-1, the J gene TRBJ1-4, with D unresolved. The CDR3 consists of 15 residues. Trimming removed 3 bases from V and 6 bases from J, with 17 bases in between. Looked up from germline, CDR1 is DFQATT and CDR2 is SNEGSKA (reference sequence). The CDR3 bases are TGCAGTGCTAGTAGCTCGTCCCTTTGGGATGAAAAACTGTTTTTT. Translation: CSASSSSLWDEKLFF.

V gene TRBV5-1 combines with J gene TRBJ2-3, with a weak D call TRBD2 (5 bases). This CDR3 spans 15 amino acids. V lost 3 bases, J lost 0 bases, and 11 bases lay in between. CDR1 SGHRS and CDR2 YFSETQ come from the germline V gene. The CDR3 loop reads CASSSGLSSTDTQYF. The CDR3 DNA sequence: TGCGCCAGCAGCTCCGGACTTTCTAGCACAGATACGCAGTATTTT.

This rearrangement joins TRBV4-1 to TRBJ1-1; 9 nucleotides line up with TRBD1. The CDR3 runs 15 residues. The V gene end was trimmed by 4 bases and the J gene end by 5 bases; junction bases not matched to a gene: 8. Germline V CDR1 and CDR2: MGHRA, YSYEKL. CDR3 nucleotide sequence: TGCGCCAGCAGCCCAACGGGGGACAGGGAAACTGAAGCTTTCTTT. This gives the protein CASSPTGDRETEAFF.

This chain connects TRBV5-4 to TRBJ1-1; D unclear. The V end lost 4 bases, the J end lost 6 bases, and 16 bases lay between the germline ends. CDR3 length: 14 residues. Germline V gives CDR1 SGHNT, CDR2 YYREEE (reference sequence). In DNA form, the CDR3 reads TGTGCCAGCAGCCCACGAGGTTTGGAACCTGAAGCTTTCTTT. Protein product: CASSPRGLEPEAFF.

This sequence joins TRBV5-4 and TRBJ2-7; a possible D gene is TRBD2 (5 bases). The CDR3 contains 13 residues. Germline lookup yields CDR1 SGHNT and CDR2 YYREEE (reference sequence). V lost 0 bases and J lost 3, with 7 bases in between. DNA for the CDR3: TGTGCCAGCAGCTTGGGAGGGTACTACGAGCAGTACTTC. Its translation is CASSLGGYYEQYF.

The rearrangement links TRBV19 to TRBJ1-3; D is unclear. Germline CDR1 is LNHDA and CDR2 is SQIVND (reference sequence). The CDR3 runs to 13 residues. Trimming took off 3 bases at V and 4 bases at J, with 7 bases between the two ends. The CDR3 DNA sequence: TGTGCCAGTAGTATCATGGAGGGAAACACCATATATTTT. It is translated as CASSIMEGNTIYF.

The J gene is TRBJ2-2, the V gene TRBV27, with TRBD2 identical over 11 bases. The V and J ends lost 5 bases and 6 bases, in that order; junction bases with no gene match: 8. This CDR3 spans 16 amino acids. CDR1 is MNHEY and CDR2 is SMNVEV in the germline V gene (reference sequence). CDR3 residues: CASSPVLAGGPGELFF. The CDR3 DNA reads as TGTGCCAGCAGTCCCGTATTAGCGGGAGGGCCCGGGGAGCTGTTTTTT.

V is TRBV2 and J is TRBJ2-1, with D possibly TRBD2 on 6 matching bases. Trimming stripped 4 bases from V and 10 bases from J, with 23 bases between. The CDR3 has 16 amino acids. Per germline, CDR1 SNHLY and CDR2 FYNNEI. The CDR3 sequence is CASSVIGGAEFWEQFF. The DNA of the CDR3 is TGTGCCAGCAGTGTCATTGGAGGGGCGGAATTTTGGGAGCAGTTCTTC.

A note on this clone: Distinct nucleotide sequences in the sample also encode this CDR3. The chain links TRBV6-5 to TRBJ2-1; D gene uncertain. The CDR3 has 13 residues. Germline-derived CDR1 and CDR2 are MNHEY and SVGAGI. Trimming stripped 0 bases from V and 3 bases from J, with 3 bases between. The CDR3 DNA reads TGTGCCAGCAGTTACTCGAGCTACAATGAGCAGTTCTTC. This gives the protein CASSYSSYNEQFF.

The chain uses TRBV29-1 and TRBJ2-1; 7 bases map to TRBD2. With 3 bases clipped from V and 11 bases from J, the junction kept 10 bases outside the gene matches. Germline CDR1 is SQVTM and CDR2 is ANQGSEA. The CDR3 covers 13 residues. The CDR3 region has the DNA TGCAGCGTTGAGGGGGGGTTGGGGCCGCAGCAGTTCTTC. Translation: CSVEGGLGPQQFF.

This sequence joins TRBV30 and TRBJ1-4; TRBD1 might be the D (5 bases). CDR3 length: 17 residues. Looked up from germline, CDR1 is GTSNPN and CDR2 is SVGIG (reference sequence). Trimming pared 0 bases from V and 2 bases from J, leaving 16 bases between. CDR3 DNA sequence: TGTGCCTGGAGTGTAAGAAGGACCGGGACGACTAATGAAAAACTGTTTTTT. Its translation: CAWSVRRTGTTNEKLFF.

Concerning this clone itself: A junction boundary mismatches the germline segment, possibly from a read error. The CDR3 sequence: CASREDRAGNQPQHF. DNA for the CDR3: TGTGCCAGCAGGGAAGACAGGGCTGGCAATCAGCCCCAGCATTTT. V is TRBV2 and J is TRBJ1-5; 7 nucleotides align to TRBD1. The CDR3 is made up of 15 amino acids. Germline values: CDR1 SNHLY, CDR2 FYNNEI.

CDR3 in amino acids: CASGPPTGEETQYF. Written as DNA, the CDR3 is TGTGCTAGTGGTCCTCCGACAGGGGAAGAGACCCAGTACTTC. This chain uses TRBV12-5 with TRBJ2-5; 8 positions match TRBD1. V lost 5 bases and J lost 3; bases outside the gene matches: 5. Germline loops: CDR1 LGHNT, CDR2 FRNRAP. The CDR3 extends over 14 amino acids. The full variable domain, completed using reference TRBV12-5 and TRBJ2-5, is DARVTQTPRHKVTEMGQEVTMRCQPILGHNTVFWYRQTMMQGLELLAYFRNRAPLDDSGMPKDRFSAEMPDATLATLKIQPSEPRDSAVYFCASGPPTGEETQYFGPGTRLLVL.

The chain employs TRBV3-1 (or the pseudogene TRBV3-2) and TRBJ2-5; D may be TRBD1 (6 bases). The germline V and J ends were trimmed by 7 bases and 5 bases, with 11 bases remaining between them. This CDR3 has 12 residues. The germline CDR1 and CDR2 sequences are LGHDT and YNNKEL (reference sequence). The CDR3 DNA follows: TGTGCCAGCAACTCAGGGGCGGAGACCCAGTACTTC. It yields the protein CASNSGAETQYF.

In its sample, this clone was seen once. The chain couples TRBV12-3 or TRBV12-4 to TRBJ1-4; D call uncertain. Trimming removed 3 bases from V and 8 bases from J, with 4 bases in between. CDR3 length equals 11 residues. The CDR3 sequence is CASSFSEKLFF. In DNA form, the CDR3 reads TGTGCCAGCAGTTTCTCGGAAAAACTGTTTTTT.

The chain joins TRBV6-5 to TRBJ2-2, with a weak D call TRBD1 (5 bases). Germline V gene lookup returns CDR1 MNHEY and CDR2 SVGAGI. V was cut by 5 bases and J by 7 bases, with 11 bases left in between. The length of the CDR3 is 13 residues. This chain's CDR3 is CASSQTGVGELFF. CDR3 DNA: TGTGCCAGCAGTCAAACAGGAGTCGGGGAGCTGTTTTTT.

The chain couples TRBV4-3 to TRBJ1-2; D not certain. The CDR3 is made up of 15 amino acids. Trimming shortened V by 2 bases and J by 3 bases, and 13 bases separated the two germline ends. Germline lookup yields CDR1 LGHNA and CDR2 YSLEER. This chain's CDR3 is CASSQRGFFDYGYTF. The DNA for the CDR3 is TGCGCCAGCAGCCAAAGAGGGTTCTTCGACTATGGCTACACCTTC.

The sample holds one count of this clone. This chain connects TRBV7-9 to TRBJ1-1; the D is unclear. The germline gives CDR1 SEHNR, CDR2 FQNEAQ (reference sequence). The V gene lost 3 bases and the J gene lost 3 bases, with 2 bases spanning the gap. The CDR3 is made up of 11 amino acids. The CDR3 sequence: CASSFYTEAFF. CDR3 DNA: TGTGCCAGCAGCTTCTACACTGAAGCTTTCTTT.

The chain combines TRBV5-4 with TRBJ2-1; TRBD2 agrees at 15 bases. Trimming cost V 4 bases and J 0 bases; bases outside gene matches: 5. This CDR3 contains 18 residues. The germline V gene encodes CDR1 SGHNT and CDR2 YYREEE (reference sequence). The CDR3 here is CASSPGLAGGRSYNEQFF. CDR3 nucleotides: TGTGCCAGCAGCCCGGGACTAGCGGGGGGCCGCTCCTACAATGAGCAGTTCTTC.

The genes are TRBV6-2 or TRBV6-3 and TRBJ1-5; D not resolved. Germline assignment: CDR1 MNHEY and CDR2 SVGEGT. V was trimmed by 0 bases and J by 7 bases, leaving 10 bases between them. The CDR3 sequence is 14 residues long. CDR3 loop: CASSYSDGRQPQHF. DNA for the CDR3: TGTGCCAGCAGTTACTCGGACGGCCGGCAGCCCCAGCATTTT.

This sequence joins TRBV30 and TRBJ1-1, with a possible D match to TRBD1 (6 bases). Germline CDR1 GTSNPN, CDR2 SVGIG (reference sequence). CDR3 length: 12 amino acids. The V gene lost 6 bases and the J gene lost 7 bases, with 15 bases spanning the gap. CDR3 protein: CACEGGPHEAFF. The CDR3 DNA follows: TGTGCCTGCGAGGGGGGCCCCCATGAAGCTTTCTTT.

V gene TRBV19 combines with J gene TRBJ2-1; D is ambiguous. The CDR3 is 12 residues long. V lost 5 bases and J 6 bases, leaving 8 bases between the germline ends. Germline assignment: CDR1 LNHDA and CDR2 SQIVND (reference sequence). The CDR3 is CASSLVRNEQFF. DNA for the CDR3: TGTGCCAGTAGTTTGGTTCGCAATGAGCAGTTCTTC.

V is TRBV2 and J is TRBJ1-1, with TRBD1 identical over 8 bases. This CDR3 comprises 14 residues. Germline V gene data show CDR1 as SNHLY and CDR2 as FYNNEI. V dropped 6 bases and J dropped 2; count of bases not matched to a gene: 5. The CDR3 region has the DNA TGTGCCAGCAGCTGGGACAGGACTAACACTGAAGCTTTCTTT. This codes for CASSWDRTNTEAFF.

This chain joins TRBV24-1 and TRBJ1-1; 9 bases agree with TRBD1. The CDR3 has 13 residues. Germline CDR1 is KGHDR and CDR2 is SFDVKD. Trimming took 8 bases from V and 2 from J; bases not matched to a gene: 2. The CDR3 is CATKQGANTEAFF. DNA for the CDR3: TGTGCCACCAAACAGGGGGCTAACACTGAAGCTTTCTTT.

This rearrangement joins TRBV12-5 to TRBJ2-2, with D perhaps matching TRBD2 (6 bases). Trimming shortened V by 5 bases and J by 1 base, and 14 bases separated the two germline ends. Per germline, CDR1 LGHNT and CDR2 FRNRAP. The CDR3 is 16 residues long. The CDR3 bases are TGTGCTAGTGGTGGACCGGGGCGGGGGAACACCGGGGAGCTGTTTTTT. It codes for CASGGPGRGNTGELFF. Combining the CDR3 with reference TRBV12-5 and TRBJ2-2 gives the whole variable domain DARVTQTPRHKVTEMGQEVTMRCQPILGHNTVFWYRQTMMQGLELLAYFRNRAPLDDSGMPKDRFSAEMPDATLATLKIQPSEPRDSAVYFCASGGPGRGNTGELFFGEGSRLTVL.